Sequencing of this TCR beta chain was carried out in a study of T cell repertoires in cytomegalovirus infection. Study in general: Public TCR beta signatures marked donors with CMV infection and the matching HLA. Study-level results: Adding up the frequency of public TCR beta families identified people who carried CMV plus the relevant HLA.

A remark on this clonotype: The antigen is not known.

TCRdb processed the reads anew with MiXCR; each CDR3 protein has one entry. The sample lists about 190,000 distinct CDR3 sequences; about a tenth were seen once. Looked up from germline, CDR1 is MDHEN and CDR2 is SYDVKM. The CDR3 is 15 amino acids. V shed 6 bases and J 2 bases; nucleotides not matched to a gene: 8. The specimen was PBMCs. This receptor was identified in a human donor in good health (CMV status not recorded). Some clones in this sample may be carry-over from other donors' samples. The J gene is TRBJ1-1, the V gene TRBV28; TRBD1 matches 8 bases. The CDR3 DNA follows: TGTGCCAGCAGAGCGAACAGGGGGATTAACACTGAAGCTTTCTTT. This codes for CASRANRGINTEAFF.